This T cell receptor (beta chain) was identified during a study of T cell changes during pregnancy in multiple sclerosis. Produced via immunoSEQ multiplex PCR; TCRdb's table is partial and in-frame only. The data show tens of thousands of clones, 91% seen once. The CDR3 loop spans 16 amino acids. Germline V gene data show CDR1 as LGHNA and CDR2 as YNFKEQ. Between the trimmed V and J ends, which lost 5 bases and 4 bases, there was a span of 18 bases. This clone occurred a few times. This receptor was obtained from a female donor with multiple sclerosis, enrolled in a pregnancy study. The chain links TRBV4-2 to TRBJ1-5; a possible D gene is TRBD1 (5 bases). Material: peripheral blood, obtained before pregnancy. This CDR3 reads CASSTRGGDGNQPQHF. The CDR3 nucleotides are TGTGCCAGCAGCACGAGGGGAGGGGACGGGAATCAGCCCCAGCATTTT.